What follows are 22 T cell receptor beta chains derived from one specimen sequenced in a study of Graves' ophthalmopathy and Graves' hyperthyroidism. Investigators amplified TCR beta CDR3 regions from RNA transcripts. HTBI primers were employed in first-round RT-PCR, then a second-round multiplex PCR followed. TCRdb used MiXCR to reprocess the multiplex PCR reads, holding one entry per CDR3 protein. The table lists about 1.2 million distinct CDR3 sequences, roughly 35% of them singletons, with more than 9.5% in the top ten. The material sequenced was peripheral blood or thyroid tissue (not recorded which). These receptors all come from an adult man with Graves' hyperthyroidism.

This clonotype was seen many times. J is TRBJ1-1 and V is TRBV7-9; 8 nucleotides match TRBD1. The V segment lost 9 bases and the J segment 1 base; nucleotides outside the gene matches: 13. CDR1 is SEHNR and CDR2 is FQNEAQ in the germline V gene (reference sequence). The CDR3 loop spans 16 amino acids. The CDR3 protein is CASVGTGMRKNTEAFF. CDR3 bases: TGTGCCAGTGTGGGGACAGGCATGAGGAAGAACACTGAAGCTTTCTTT.

This clonotype has a count of ten or more. The chain combines TRBV7-9 with TRBJ1-6, with unresolved D. Germline-derived CDR1 and CDR2 are SEHNR and FQNEAQ (reference sequence). CDR3 length equals 14 residues. V gave up 3 bases and J gave up 6 bases, with 9 bases separating them. The CDR3 loop is CASSFGQINSPLHF. The CDR3 bases are TGTGCCAGCAGCTTCGGTCAAATTAATTCACCCCTCCACTTT.

Remarks on this clonotype: A much larger clone differs from this one at a single base, so this may be a read error. This rearrangement joins TRBV10-3 to TRBJ2-7; 8 bases map to TRBD1. With V trimmed by 9 bases and J by 7 bases, 14 bases remained unmatched. The CDR3 is made up of 14 amino acids. In germline, CDR1 is ENHRY, CDR2 SYGVKD. CDR3 in amino acids: CAIGPRTGPKEQYF. The CDR3 coding sequence is TGTGCCATAGGCCCCCGGACAGGGCCTAAAGAGCAGTACTTC.

The V call is TRBV10-3, the J call TRBJ1-5; 10 nucleotides agree with TRBD1. CDR1 and CDR2 from the germline V gene are ENHRY and SYGVKD. The CDR3 has 15 amino acids. With 10 bases clipped from V and 2 bases from J, the junction kept 8 bases outside the gene matches. The CDR3 region is CASLRGQGRNQPQHF. The CDR3 DNA reads as TGTGCCAGCCTACGGGGACAGGGGCGCAATCAGCCCCAGCATTTT.

This sequence joins TRBV4-1 and TRBJ2-7; no clear D. The CDR3 consists of 13 residues. Looked up from germline, CDR1 is MGHRA and CDR2 is YSYEKL. Trimming took 1 base from V and 3 from J, leaving 7 bases between them. This CDR3 is CASSQGPLYEQYF. The DNA of the CDR3 is TGCGCCAGCAGCCAAGGCCCTCTCTACGAGCAGTACTTC.

Points on this clonotype: As the CDR3 is not closed by the conserved phenylalanine or tryptophan, this likely results from a read error. The chain couples TRBV4-3 to TRBJ1-2, with 10 bases identical to TRBD1. After removal of 2 bases from V and 7 bases from J, the junction contained 10 bases not matched to a gene. The CDR3 covers 16 residues. Germline CDR1 reads LGHNA; CDR2 reads YSLEER. The CDR3 region is CASSQRARQGASGYTL. The CDR3, as DNA: TGCGCCAGCAGCCAACGGGCAAGACAGGGGGCGAGTGGCTACACCCTC.

As DNA, the CDR3 is TGTGCTAGTGGTTTGGTACTCGGTGGCAGGTCCAAACTGAACACCGGGGAGCTGTTTTTT. This encodes CASGLVLGGRSKLNTGELFF. The J gene is TRBJ2-2, the V gene TRBV12-5; D is uncertain. Germline values: CDR1 LGHNT, CDR2 FRNRAP. V was trimmed by 0 bases and J by 1 base, leaving 21 bases between them. This CDR3 spans 20 amino acids.

The V gene is TRBV29-1, the J gene TRBJ1-5, with 9 bases matching TRBD1. Germline assignment: CDR1 SQVTM and CDR2 ANQGSEA. The CDR3 contains 14 residues. V lost 1 base to trimming and J lost 3 bases; unmatched junction nucleotides: 1. CDR3 sequence: CSVEGTGANQPQHF. In DNA form, the CDR3 reads TGCAGCGTTGAAGGGACAGGGGCCAATCAGCCCCAGCATTTT. Filled out from reference TRBV29-1 and TRBJ1-5, the complete variable domain reads SAVISQKPSRDICQRGTSLTIQCQVDSQVTMMFWYRQQPGQSLTLIATANQGSEATYESGFVIDKFPISRPNLTFSTLTVSNMSPEDSSIYLCSVEGTGANQPQHFGDGTRLSIL.

This clonotype was seen more than once but under ten times. This sequence joins TRBV20-1 and TRBJ2-2; TRBD1 matches 7 bases. Germline CDR1 and CDR2: DFQATT and SNEGSKA (reference sequence). V lost 5 bases, J lost 6 bases, and 15 bases stayed unmatched. The CDR3 is 16 amino acids. CDR3 DNA: TGCAGTGCTCCCTCTCGGGACAGTGAATTGGCCGGGGAGCTGTTTTTT. Translating gives CSAPSRDSELAGELFF.

The gene calls are TRBV28 and TRBJ1-2; no clear D. V was cut by 6 bases and J by 1 base, with 9 bases left in between. Germline V gene sequence: CDR1 MDHEN, CDR2 SYDVKM. This CDR3 spans 13 amino acids. DNA for the CDR3: TGTGCCAGCAGGTCAGAATTTAACTATGGCTACACCTTC. Protein: CASRSEFNYGYTF.

CDR3 nucleotides: TGTGCCAGCAGCCTGCCGGGACAGGGATCTTCGGAGACCCAGTACTTC. Translation: CASSLPGQGSSETQYF. The chain recombines TRBV7-2 with TRBJ2-5, with 9 bases that match TRBD1. The germline V gene encodes CDR1 SGHTA and CDR2 FQGNSA. The V gene end was trimmed by 5 bases and the J gene end by 5 bases; junction bases not matched to a gene: 12. This CDR3 region has 16 residues.

Ten or more counts support this clonotype. The gene calls are TRBV20-1 and TRBJ2-7; 10 bases align to TRBD2. Germline V gene data show CDR1 as DFQATT and CDR2 as SNEGSKA (reference sequence). The CDR3 loop spans 13 amino acids. Trimming cost V 3 bases and J 2 bases; bases outside gene matches: 1. The CDR3 protein is CSARGTSAYEQYF. DNA for the CDR3: TGCAGTGCTAGGGGGACTAGCGCCTACGAGCAGTACTTC.

The chain couples TRBV7-9 to TRBJ2-5; D is possibly TRBD2 (7 bases). The CDR3 has 14 amino acids. The V end lost 4 bases, the J end lost 9 bases, and 18 bases lay between the germline ends. The germline V gene has CDR1 SEHNR and CDR2 FQNEAQ (reference sequence). In DNA form, the CDR3 reads TGTGCCAGCAGCTCCGGGGGGCACGGTCAGCCCCAGTACTTC. It specifies CASSSGGHGQPQYF.

A note on this clonotype: The CDR3 ends on some other residue instead of the conserved phenylalanine or tryptophan, so this is likely a read error. This rearrangement joins TRBV2 to TRBJ2-7, with D tentatively TRBD1 (5 bases). V lost 6 bases to trimming and J lost 6 bases, with 12 bases between them. Germline V gene lookup returns CDR1 SNHLY and CDR2 FYNNEI. The CDR3 contains 12 residues. CDR3 DNA sequence: TGTGCCAGCAGGACACAGGTTACCGAGCAGTACCTC. Translated: CASRTQVTEQYL.

This clonotype has ten or more counts. This sequence joins TRBV19 and TRBJ1-1; tentatively, D is TRBD1 (5 bases). V lost 4 bases to trimming and J lost 1 base, with 10 bases between them. The germline CDR1 and CDR2 sequences are LNHDA and SQIVND (reference sequence). CDR3 length equals 14 residues. CDR3 DNA sequence: TGTGCCAGTAGTAAACTCGGGGCGAACACTGAAGCTTTCTTT. Its translation: CASSKLGANTEAFF. The variable domain in full, with the rest retrieved from reference TRBV19 and TRBJ1-1, is DGGITQSPKYLFRKEGQNVTLSCEQNLNHDAMYWYRQDPGQGLRLIYYSQIVNDFQKGDIAEGYSVSREKKESFPLTVTSAQKNPTAFYLCASSKLGANTEAFFGQGTRLTVV.

V and J are TRBV2 and TRBJ2-5; the D gene is possibly TRBD1 (5 bases). Trimming cost V 7 bases and J 1 base, with 7 bases left between them. The CDR3 spans 12 residues. Germline CDR1 SNHLY, CDR2 FYNNEI. The CDR3 nucleotides read TGTGCCAGCATAGACAGCCAAGAGACCCAGTACTTC. Amino acid sequence: CASIDSQETQYF.

This rearrangement joins TRBV7-6 to TRBJ2-7; D assignment may be TRBD1 or TRBD2 (5 bases each). The CDR3 is 13 amino acids. V lost 5 bases to trimming and J lost 6 bases, with 14 bases between them. Germline lookup yields CDR1 SGHVS and CDR2 FNYEAQ. The CDR3 reads CASSPRGGGEQYF. CDR3 in DNA: TGTGCCAGCAGCCCCCGGGGTGGGGGCGAGCAGTACTTC.

The V gene is TRBV30, the J gene TRBJ1-4, with 7 nucleotides matching TRBD1. V dropped 4 bases and J dropped 6; count of bases not matched to a gene: 11. Germline assignment: CDR1 GTSNPN and CDR2 SVGIG (reference sequence). The CDR3 spans 15 residues. CDR3 amino acids: CAWTPPQGIYEKLFF. CDR3 DNA: TGTGCCTGGACCCCTCCACAGGGGATTTATGAAAAACTGTTTTTT. The full variable domain, with the rest looked up from reference TRBV30 and TRBJ1-4, is SQTIHQWPATLVQPVGSPLSLECTVEGTSNPNLYWYRQAAGRGLQLLFYSVGIGQISSEVPQNLSASRPQDRQFILSSKKLLLSDSGFYLCAWTPPQGIYEKLFFGSGTQLSVL.

About this clonotype itself: A much larger clone is a single base away; this may be a read error. No conserved phenylalanine or tryptophan ends this CDR3, so it is likely a read error. The chain uses TRBV20-1 and TRBJ1-6; D not resolved. CDR1 and CDR2 (germline): DFQATT, SNEGSKA (reference sequence). The CDR3 runs to 15 residues. The V end lost 0 bases, the J end lost 6 bases, and 12 bases lay between the germline ends. In DNA form, the CDR3 reads TGCAGTGCTAGAGATGAGGGCGCACCTAATTCACCCCTCCACCTT. Its translation: CSARDEGAPNSPLHL.

With regard to this clonotype: A junction end diverges from the germline sequence, so it may reflect a read error. The chain uses TRBV10-2 and TRBJ1-2; weak D call: TRBD1 (5 bases). This CDR3 region has 17 residues. Germline CDR1 reads WSHSY; CDR2 reads SAAADI. The CDR3 here is CASSEDSPNLANYGHTF. The CDR3 nucleotides are TGCGCCAGCAGTGAGGACAGCCCAAACCTAGCTAACTATGGCCACACCTTC.

The chain employs TRBV14 and TRBJ1-4; D is unresolved. The CDR3 totals 15 residues. V shed 0 bases and J shed 2 bases, with 7 bases lying between them. In germline, CDR1 is SGHDN, CDR2 FVKESK. CDR3 region: CASSQDIGTNEKLFF. DNA for the CDR3: TGTGCCAGCAGCCAAGATATAGGGACTAATGAAAAACTGTTTTTT.

The genes are TRBV5-8 and TRBJ1-1; possible D gene TRBD1, 6 bases. Germline V gene data show CDR1 as SGHTS and CDR2 as YDEGEE. V dropped 2 bases and J dropped 7 bases, with 9 bases sitting between them. The CDR3 totals 12 residues. CDR3 loop: CASSLGQFEAFF. CDR3 bases: TGTGCCAGCAGCTTAGGACAGTTTGAAGCTTTCTTT.